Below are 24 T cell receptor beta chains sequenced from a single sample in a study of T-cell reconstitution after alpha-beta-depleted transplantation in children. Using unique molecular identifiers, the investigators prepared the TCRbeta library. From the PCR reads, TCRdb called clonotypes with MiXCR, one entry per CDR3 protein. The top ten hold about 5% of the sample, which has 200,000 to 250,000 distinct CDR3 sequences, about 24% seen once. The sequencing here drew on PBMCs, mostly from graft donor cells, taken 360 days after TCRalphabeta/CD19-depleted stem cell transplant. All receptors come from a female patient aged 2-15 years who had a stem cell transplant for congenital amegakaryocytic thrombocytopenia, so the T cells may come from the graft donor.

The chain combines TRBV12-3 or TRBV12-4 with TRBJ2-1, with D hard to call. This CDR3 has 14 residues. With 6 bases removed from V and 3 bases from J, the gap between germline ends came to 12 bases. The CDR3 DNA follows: TGTGCCAGCAGCCTTGGTGCAAACTACAATGAGCAGTTCTTC. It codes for CASSLGANYNEQFF.

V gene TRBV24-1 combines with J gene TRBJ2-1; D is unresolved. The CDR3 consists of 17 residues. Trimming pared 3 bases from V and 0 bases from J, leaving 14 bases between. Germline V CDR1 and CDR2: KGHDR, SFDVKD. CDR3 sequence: CATSDSKPDHSYNEQFF. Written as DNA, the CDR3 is TGTGCCACCAGTGATAGTAAACCGGACCACTCCTACAATGAGCAGTTCTTC.

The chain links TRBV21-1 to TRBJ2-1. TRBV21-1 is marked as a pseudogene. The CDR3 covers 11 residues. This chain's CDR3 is CASSKVQAVFF. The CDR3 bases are TGTGCCAGCAGCAAAGTCCAGGCTGTGTTCTTC.

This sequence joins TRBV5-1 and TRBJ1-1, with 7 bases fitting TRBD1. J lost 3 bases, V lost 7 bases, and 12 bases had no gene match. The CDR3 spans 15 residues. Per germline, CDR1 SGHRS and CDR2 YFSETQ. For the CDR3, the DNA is TGCGCCAGCGCCCCAGGGGGGGGCACGGACACTGAAGCTTTCTTT. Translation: CASAPGGGTDTEAFF.

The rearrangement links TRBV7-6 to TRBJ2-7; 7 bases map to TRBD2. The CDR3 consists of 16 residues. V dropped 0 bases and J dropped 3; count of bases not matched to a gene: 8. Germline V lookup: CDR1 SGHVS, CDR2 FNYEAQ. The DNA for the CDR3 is TGTGCCAGCAGCTTAGCCGGAGCGGGAATCGGCTACGAGCAGTACTTC. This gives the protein CASSLAGAGIGYEQYF.

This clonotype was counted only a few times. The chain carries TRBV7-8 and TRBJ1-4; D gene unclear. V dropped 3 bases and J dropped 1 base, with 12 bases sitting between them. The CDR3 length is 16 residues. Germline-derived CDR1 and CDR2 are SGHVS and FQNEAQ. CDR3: CASSFLWTGTNEKLFF. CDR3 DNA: TGTGCCAGCAGCTTCCTTTGGACGGGAACTAATGAAAAACTGTTTTTT.

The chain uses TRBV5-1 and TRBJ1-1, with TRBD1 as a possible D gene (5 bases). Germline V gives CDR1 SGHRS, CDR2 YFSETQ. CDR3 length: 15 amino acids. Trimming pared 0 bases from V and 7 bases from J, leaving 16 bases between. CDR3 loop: CASSLDSWGLDEAFF. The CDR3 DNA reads TGCGCCAGCAGCTTGGATTCCTGGGGCTTGGATGAAGCTTTCTTT.

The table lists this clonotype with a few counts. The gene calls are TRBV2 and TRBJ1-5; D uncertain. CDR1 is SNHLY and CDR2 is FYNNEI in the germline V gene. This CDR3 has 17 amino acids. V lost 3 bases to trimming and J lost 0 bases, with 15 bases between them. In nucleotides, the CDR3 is TGTGCCAGCAGTGAGCTCCCTCGGCGGTATAGCAATCAGCCCCAGCATTTT. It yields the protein CASSELPRRYSNQPQHF. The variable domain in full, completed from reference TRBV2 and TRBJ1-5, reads EPEVTQTPSHQVTQMGQEVILRCVPISNHLYFYWYRQILGQKVEFLVSFYNNEISEKSEIFDDQFSVERPDGSNFTLKIRSTKLEDSAMYFCASSELPRRYSNQPQHFGDGTRLSIL.

CDR3 residues: CASSQEQGTLNEQFF. CDR3 coding DNA: TGCGCCAGCAGCCAAGAACAGGGGACTTTGAATGAGCAGTTCTTC. The chain couples TRBV4-1 to TRBJ2-1, with TRBD1 as a possible D gene (7 bases). The CDR3 consists of 15 residues. Trimming took 0 bases from V and 7 from J, leaving 13 bases between them. The germline CDR1 and CDR2 sequences are MGHRA and YSYEKL.

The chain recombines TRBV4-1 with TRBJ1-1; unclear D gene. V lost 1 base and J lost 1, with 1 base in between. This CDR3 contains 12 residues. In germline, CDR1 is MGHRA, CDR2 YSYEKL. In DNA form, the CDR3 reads TGCGCCAGCAGCCAAGCGAACACTGAAGCTTTCTTT. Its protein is CASSQANTEAFF.

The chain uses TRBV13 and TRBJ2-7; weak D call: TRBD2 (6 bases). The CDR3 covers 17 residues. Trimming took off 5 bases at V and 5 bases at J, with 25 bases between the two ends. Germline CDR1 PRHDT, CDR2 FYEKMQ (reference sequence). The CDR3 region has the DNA TGTGCCAGCAGCGAGAGCTTTAGCGGTCCGGGCATTGACGAGCAGTACTTC. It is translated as CASSESFSGPGIDEQYF.

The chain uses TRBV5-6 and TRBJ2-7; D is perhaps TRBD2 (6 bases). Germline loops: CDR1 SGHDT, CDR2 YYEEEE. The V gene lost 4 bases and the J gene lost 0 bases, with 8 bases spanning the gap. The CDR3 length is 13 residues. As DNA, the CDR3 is TGTGCCAGCAGCCCGGGGGACTCCTACGAGCAGTACTTC. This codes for CASSPGDSYEQYF. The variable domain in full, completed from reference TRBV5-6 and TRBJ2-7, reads DAGVTQSPTHLIKTRGQQVTLRCSPKSGHDTVSWYQQALGQGPQFIFQYYEEEERQRGNFPDRFSGHQFPNYSSELNVNALLLGDSALYLCASSPGDSYEQYFGPGTRLTVT.

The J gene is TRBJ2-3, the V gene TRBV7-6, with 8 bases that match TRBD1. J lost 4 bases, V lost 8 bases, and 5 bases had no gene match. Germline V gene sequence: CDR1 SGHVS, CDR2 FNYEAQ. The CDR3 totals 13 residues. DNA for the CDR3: TGTGCCAGCGCCAGGGGGCGCGCAGATACGCAGTATTTT. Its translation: CASARGRADTQYF.

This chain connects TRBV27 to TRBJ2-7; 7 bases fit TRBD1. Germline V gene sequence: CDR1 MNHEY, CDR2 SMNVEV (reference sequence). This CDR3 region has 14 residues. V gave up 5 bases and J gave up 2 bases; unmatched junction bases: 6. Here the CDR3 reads CASSALTGAYEQYF. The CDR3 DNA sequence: TGTGCCAGCAGTGCCCTCACAGGGGCCTACGAGCAGTACTTC.

The CDR3 sequence: CASSYSVGQAYEQYF. The CDR3 region has the DNA TGTGCCAGCAGTTACTCGGTGGGGCAGGCCTACGAGCAGTACTTC. This chain uses TRBV6-5 with TRBJ2-7; possible D gene TRBD1, 5 bases. CDR3 size: 15 residues. Trimming pared 0 bases from V and 2 bases from J, leaving 11 bases between. Germline CDR1 MNHEY, CDR2 SVGAGI.

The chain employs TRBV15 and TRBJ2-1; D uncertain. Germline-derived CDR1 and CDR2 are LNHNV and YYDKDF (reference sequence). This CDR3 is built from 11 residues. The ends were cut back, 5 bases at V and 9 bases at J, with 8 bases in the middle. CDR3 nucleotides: TGTGCCACCAGCCGGGCCCTTGAGCAGTTCTTC. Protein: CATSRALEQFF.

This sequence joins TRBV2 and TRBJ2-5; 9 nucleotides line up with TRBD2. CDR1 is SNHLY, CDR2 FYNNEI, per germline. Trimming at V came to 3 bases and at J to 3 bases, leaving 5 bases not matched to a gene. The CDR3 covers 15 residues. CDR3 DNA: TGTGCCAGCAGTGACGGCGGGGGGGACGAAGAGACCCAGTACTTC. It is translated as CASSDGGGDEETQYF. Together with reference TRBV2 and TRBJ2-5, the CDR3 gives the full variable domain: EPEVTQTPSHQVTQMGQEVILRCVPISNHLYFYWYRQILGQKVEFLVSFYNNEISEKSEIFDDQFSVERPDGSNFTLKIRSTKLEDSAMYFCASSDGGGDEETQYFGPGTRLLVL.

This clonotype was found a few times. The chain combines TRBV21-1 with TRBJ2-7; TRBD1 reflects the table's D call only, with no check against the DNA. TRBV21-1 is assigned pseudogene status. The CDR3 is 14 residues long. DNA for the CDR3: TGTGCCAGCAGCGGGACAGGCGAAACCTACGAGCAGTACTTC. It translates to CASSGTGETYEQYF.

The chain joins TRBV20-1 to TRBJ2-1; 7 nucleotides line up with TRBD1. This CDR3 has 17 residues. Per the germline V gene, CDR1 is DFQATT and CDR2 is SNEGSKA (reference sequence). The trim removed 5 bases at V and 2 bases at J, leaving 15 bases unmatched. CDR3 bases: TGCAGTGCTCCGGACAGGTCAGGGCTAGCTACCTACAATGAGCAGTTCTTC. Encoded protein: CSAPDRSGLATYNEQFF.

CDR3 sequence reads: CASSSLREANYGYTF. In DNA, the CDR3 is TGTGCCAGCAGCTCCCTCAGGGAGGCTAACTATGGCTACACCTTC. The chain recombines TRBV7-9 with TRBJ1-2; D might be TRBD1 (5 bases). Trimming left V 4 bases short and J 0 bases short, with 12 bases between. The V gene's germline CDR1 is SEHNR and CDR2 FQNEAQ (reference sequence). The CDR3 spans 15 residues.

CDR3: CASRLTGEGYEQYF. The CDR3 DNA follows: TGTGCCAGCAGATTGACAGGGGAGGGCTACGAGCAGTACTTC. The gene calls are TRBV7-9 and TRBJ2-7; a possible D gene is TRBD1 (8 bases). This CDR3 contains 14 residues. The V end lost 6 bases, the J end lost 3 bases, and 15 bases lay between the germline ends. The germline CDR1 and CDR2 sequences are SEHNR and FQNEAQ (reference sequence). Complete variable domain (other parts from reference TRBV7-9 and TRBJ2-7): DTGVSQNPRHKITKRGQNVTFRCDPISEHNRLYWYRQTLGQGPEFLTYFQNEAQLEKSRLLSDRFSAERPKGSFSTLEIQRTEQGDSAMYLCASRLTGEGYEQYFGPGTRLTVT.

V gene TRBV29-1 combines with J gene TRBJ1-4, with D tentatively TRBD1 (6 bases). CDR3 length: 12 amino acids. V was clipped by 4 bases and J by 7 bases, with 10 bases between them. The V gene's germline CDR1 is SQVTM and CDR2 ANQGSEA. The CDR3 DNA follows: TGCAGCGTTGTAGGGGGGTCTGAAAAACTGTTTTTT. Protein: CSVVGGSEKLFF. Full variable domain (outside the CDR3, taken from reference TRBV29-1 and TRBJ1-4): SAVISQKPSRDICQRGTSLTIQCQVDSQVTMMFWYRQQPGQSLTLIATANQGSEATYESGFVIDKFPISRPNLTFSTLTVSNMSPEDSSIYLCSVVGGSEKLFFGSGTQLSVL.

This chain's CDR3 is CSATGRDRVIGAFF. The CDR3, as DNA: TGCAGTGCTACCGGACGGGACAGGGTAATTGGGGCTTTCTTT. This chain links TRBV20-1 with TRBJ1-1; TRBD1 matches at 9 bases. The CDR3 consists of 14 residues. Looked up from germline, CDR1 is DFQATT and CDR2 is SNEGSKA (reference sequence). The V segment lost 4 bases and the J segment 11 bases; nucleotides outside the gene matches: 14.

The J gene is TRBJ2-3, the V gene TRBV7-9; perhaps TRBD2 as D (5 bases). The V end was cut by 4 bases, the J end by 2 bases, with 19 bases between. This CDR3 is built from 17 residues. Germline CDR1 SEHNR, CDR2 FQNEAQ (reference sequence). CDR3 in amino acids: CASSSSPERAFTDTQYF. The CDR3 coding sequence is TGTGCCAGCAGCTCCTCCCCTGAGAGGGCCTTCACAGATACGCAGTATTTT.